The 26 T cell receptor beta chains below all came from one sample that was sequenced in a study of spatial heterogeneity in lung cancer. General study findings and limits: Mutation tallies in tumors tracked expanded intratumoral alpha and beta TCR counts.

The time point here: sample taken at primary tumor resection. The antigens of these receptors remain unknown. TCRdb itself ran the 5' RACE reads through MiXCR, one entry per CDR3 protein. Of more than 950 distinct CDR3 sequences in the sample, around 23% were seen once. This sample comprised lung tumor tissue, obtained at surgery. The receptor source for this set is a male donor with early-stage non-small cell lung cancer.

About this clonotype: This beta chain lies outside the target of a library built for alpha chains; its clone size means little. V and J are TRBV5-1 and TRBJ2-3, with D possibly matching TRBD2 (5 bases). Looked up from germline, CDR1 is SGHRS and CDR2 is YFSETQ. This CDR3 comprises 13 residues. V was cut by 5 bases and J by 5 bases, with 12 bases left in between. Here the CDR3 reads CASSVLAGDTQYF. The CDR3 coding sequence is TGCGCCAGCAGTGTCCTAGCCGGAGATACGCAGTATTTT. Full variable domain (missing parts from reference TRBV5-1 and TRBJ2-3): KAGVTQTPRYLIKTRGQQVTLSCSPISGHRSVSWYQQTPGQGLQFLFEYFSETQRNKGNFPGRFSGRQFSNSRSEMNVSTLELGDSALYLCASSVLAGDTQYFGPGTRLTVL.

This clonotype showed up just a few times. The library was built for alpha chains, so this beta chain is an off-target read and its size means little. The V and J genes are TRBV12-3 or TRBV12-4 and TRBJ2-3; tentative D call: TRBD2 (5 bases). CDR3 length equals 13 residues. Trimming cost V 5 bases and J 4 bases, with 10 bases left between them. The CDR3 loop is CASSRRDSDTQYF. CDR3 in DNA: TGTGCCAGCAGTAGACGGGATTCAGATACGCAGTATTTT.

This clonotype appeared a few times. In a library made to pick up alpha chains, this beta chain is a stray read with a size that means little. The chain joins TRBV20-1 to TRBJ2-7, with 13 positions matching TRBD2. The germline gives CDR1 DFQATT, CDR2 SNEGSKA (reference sequence). With V trimmed by 5 bases and J by 0 bases, 4 bases remained unmatched. The CDR3 loop spans 15 amino acids. The CDR3 sequence: CSAYRTSGSSYEQYF. For the CDR3, the DNA is TGCAGTGCTTACAGGACTAGCGGGAGCTCCTACGAGCAGTACTTC.

Notes on this clonotype: This beta chain slipped into a library made for alpha chains as a stray read, so its size is not meaningful. The chain couples TRBV7-2 to TRBJ2-7; no reliable D call. There are 14 residues in the CDR3. Trimming took 2 bases from V and 2 from J, leaving 10 bases between them. Germline CDR1 and CDR2: SGHTA and FQGNSA. The CDR3 reads CASSLTVEAYEQYF. In nucleotides, the CDR3 is TGTGCCAGCAGCTTAACAGTTGAAGCCTACGAGCAGTACTTC.

About this clonotype itself: This beta chain was picked up by a library intended for alpha chains and is off target, so its count carries little meaning. The chain has TRBV7-8 and TRBJ1-4; the D gene is possibly TRBD1 (6 bases). Trimming removed 5 bases from V and 8 bases from J, with 15 bases in between. Germline values: CDR1 SGHVS, CDR2 FQNEAQ. The CDR3 contains 14 residues. CDR3 DNA sequence: TGTGCCAGCAGCGCGGGCAGGGGAAGGGAAAAACTGTTTTTT. As protein: CASSAGRGREKLFF.

Worth noting for this clonotype: Found in a library prepared for alpha chains, this beta chain is an off-target read, and its abundance has little meaning. The chain recombines TRBV10-2 with TRBJ2-3; 8 bases fit TRBD2. The CDR3 is made up of 16 amino acids. Trimming at V came to 6 bases and at J to 2 bases, leaving 10 bases not matched to a gene. The V gene's germline CDR1 is WSHSY and CDR2 SAAADI. The CDR3 here is CASRDGLADNTDTQYF. The CDR3 DNA is TGCGCCAGCAGGGACGGACTAGCTGATAACACAGATACGCAGTATTTT.

Notes on this clonotype: This beta chain represents an off-target read in a library built for alpha chains; its size is of limited meaning. V gene TRBV4-1 combines with J gene TRBJ2-1; TRBD2 matches 7 bases. Trimming at V came to 4 bases and at J to 6 bases, leaving 3 bases not matched to a gene. This CDR3 is 13 amino acids long. The germline CDR1 and CDR2 sequences are MGHRA and YSYEKL. This CDR3 reads CASSLGRGNEQFF. As DNA, the CDR3 is TGCGCCAGCAGCCTAGGGAGGGGCAATGAGCAGTTCTTC.

This clonotype is termed large (0.1 to 1%). Since the library was made to target alpha chains, this beta chain is a stray read and its abundance is not meaningful. The chain links TRBV6-4 to TRBJ2-1; 7 bases are shared with TRBD2. This CDR3 comprises 13 residues. CDR1 is MRHNA, CDR2 SNTAGT, per germline. V trimming: 3 bases; J trimming: 7 bases; junction bases outside the gene matches: 3. The CDR3 loop reads CASSEGLLNEQFF. The CDR3 DNA reads as TGTGCCAGCAGTGAGGGACTACTAAATGAGCAGTTCTTC.

A note on this clonotype: This beta chain was picked up by a library intended for alpha chains and is off target, so its count carries little meaning. This chain uses TRBV6-5 with TRBJ2-1, with 10 bases matching TRBD2. Trimming cost V 6 bases and J 5 bases; bases outside gene matches: 4. The CDR3 spans 14 residues. The V gene's germline CDR1 is MNHEY and CDR2 SVGAGI. The CDR3 DNA is TGTGCCAGCAGCCCGGGACTAGCGAACAATGAGCAGTTCTTC. It specifies CASSPGLANNEQFF.

This clonotype has just a few counts. This beta chain turned up in a library designed for alpha chains; as an off-target read, its abundance says little. The rearrangement links TRBV7-9 to TRBJ2-1; TRBD1 is a possible D gene (5 bases). The ends were cut back, 1 base at V and 7 bases at J, with 14 bases in the middle. Germline V gene sequence: CDR1 SEHNR, CDR2 FQNEAQ (reference sequence). This CDR3 is built from 15 residues. The CDR3 DNA follows: TGTGCCAGCAGCTTAGGGCTGGATAGGGGAAATGAGCAGTTCTTC. It yields the protein CASSLGLDRGNEQFF.

As for this clonotype: In a library made to pick up alpha chains, this beta chain is a stray read with a size that means little. CDR3 bases: TGTGCCTGGAGTCTGGGGGCAAACGAGCAGTACTTC. As protein: CAWSLGANEQYF. The chain combines TRBV30 with TRBJ2-7, with D maybe TRBD1 (6 bases). V lost 2 bases, J lost 5 bases, and 10 bases lay in between. This CDR3 spans 12 amino acids. The germline CDR1 and CDR2 sequences are GTSNPN and SVGIG (reference sequence).

Within the sample, this clonotype is large. Being off target in a library aimed at alpha chains, this beta chain has a size of little meaning. The J gene is TRBJ2-1, the V gene TRBV9; no clear D. The germline CDR1 and CDR2 sequences are SGDLS and YYNGEE. V was cut by 4 bases and J by 0 bases, with 8 bases left in between. The CDR3 is made up of 14 amino acids. Here the CDR3 DNA reads TGTGCCAGCAGCCCCCCGAGCTCCTACAATGAGCAGTTCTTC. Translation: CASSPPSSYNEQFF.

By its share, this clonotype is large. This beta chain is a stray sequence in a library constructed for alpha chains; its clone size is not meaningful. As DNA, the CDR3 is TGCGCCAGCAGCCAAGAGATTTTTCGGGAGACCCAGTACTTC. This codes for CASSQEIFRETQYF. The chain employs TRBV4-3 and TRBJ2-5; no reliable D call. V lost 0 bases to trimming and J lost 5 bases, with 10 bases between them. CDR3 length: 14 amino acids. CDR1 is LGHNA and CDR2 is YSLEER in the germline V gene.

This clonotype rates as large (0.1 to 1%). A library made for alpha chains picked up this beta chain off target, so its size means little. The chain couples TRBV7-9 to TRBJ2-1; 9 bases match TRBD1. Germline CDR1 and CDR2: SEHNR and FQNEAQ (reference sequence). V gave up 4 bases and J gave up 4 bases; unmatched junction bases: 5. The CDR3 extends over 15 amino acids. The CDR3 DNA sequence: TGTGCCAGCAGCTCCCCCGACAGGGGGTACAATGAGCAGTTCTTC. Protein product: CASSSPDRGYNEQFF.

This clonotype appeared a few times. This beta chain is an off-target read within a library intended for alpha chains, so its frequency means little. This chain links TRBV7-8 with TRBJ1-2; D is ambiguous. From germline, CDR1 is SGHVS and CDR2 FQNEAQ. Trimming removed 2 bases at V and 1 base at J, with 11 bases between. The CDR3 sequence is 15 residues long. The CDR3 sequence is CASSLRALINYGYTF. CDR3 sequence (DNA): TGTGCCAGCAGCTTACGCGCCCTGATTAACTATGGCTACACCTTC. Complete variable domain (other parts from reference TRBV7-8 and TRBJ1-2): GAGVSQSPRYKVAKRGQDVALRCDPISGHVSLFWYQQALGQGPEFLTYFQNEAQLDKSGLPSDRFFAERPEGSVSTLKIQRTQQEDSAVYLCASSLRALINYGYTFGSGTRLTVV.

Comment on this clonotype: For a library built for alpha chains, this beta chain is a stray read; little rests on its size. The chain uses TRBV7-8 and TRBJ2-1, with D perhaps matching TRBD1 (6 bases). Trimming shortened V by 5 bases and J by 12 bases, and 14 bases separated the two germline ends. The CDR3 has 12 residues. In germline, CDR1 is SGHVS, CDR2 FQNEAQ. CDR3 in DNA: TGTGCCAGCAGCAAAAACACAGGGACGCAGTTCTTC. It specifies CASSKNTGTQFF.

About this clonotype itself: Because the library targeted alpha chains, this beta chain is an off-target read whose size means little. V gene TRBV5-1 combines with J gene TRBJ2-5; TRBD1 matches at 7 bases. Germline lookup yields CDR1 SGHRS and CDR2 YFSETQ. CDR3 length: 15 residues. Trimming removed 2 bases from V and 4 bases from J; junction bases left unmatched: 8. CDR3: CASSFQDRSGETQYF. CDR3 nucleotides: TGCGCCAGCAGCTTCCAGGACAGGTCGGGAGAGACCCAGTACTTC.

Notes on this clonotype: The library was designed around alpha chains, so this beta chain is a stray read whose abundance carries little weight. This sequence joins TRBV7-9 and TRBJ2-1, with a tentative D call TRBD2 (5 bases). V was shortened by 2 bases and J by 4 bases, with 9 bases between the two germline ends. Germline V gene sequence: CDR1 SEHNR, CDR2 FQNEAQ (reference sequence). This CDR3 has 14 residues. CDR3 loop: CASSLWTRYNEQFF. CDR3 nucleotides: TGTGCCAGCAGCTTATGGACTCGATACAATGAGCAGTTCTTC.

This clonotype is large (0.1 to 1%) by share. This beta chain slipped into a library made for alpha chains as a stray read, so its size is not meaningful. The chain links TRBV28 to TRBJ2-7; the D is unclear. The length of the CDR3 is 16 residues. CDR1 MDHEN and CDR2 SYDVKM come from the germline V gene. The V and J ends lost 3 bases and 1 base respectively, with 16 bases between them. The CDR3 protein is CASSFQDEAPSYEQYF. CDR3 DNA sequence: TGTGCCAGCAGTTTCCAGGATGAGGCACCGTCCTACGAGCAGTACTTC.

Concerning this clonotype: With the library built for alpha chains, this beta chain is off target and its frequency is not meaningful. V is TRBV19 and J is TRBJ2-3, with 10 bases identical to TRBD1. Germline values: CDR1 LNHDA, CDR2 SQIVND (reference sequence). J gave up 6 bases and V 6 bases, and 12 bases lay outside the gene matches. This CDR3 region has 16 residues. In DNA form, the CDR3 reads TGTGCCAGTAGAAAACACCCGGGACAGGGGCCGGATACGCAGTATTTT. This encodes CASRKHPGQGPDTQYF. Together with reference TRBV19 and TRBJ2-3, the CDR3 gives the full variable domain: DGGITQSPKYLFRKEGQNVTLSCEQNLNHDAMYWYRQDPGQGLRLIYYSQIVNDFQKGDIAEGYSVSREKKESFPLTVTSAQKNPTAFYLCASRKHPGQGPDTQYFGPGTRLTVL.

Comments on this clonotype: Little can be read into the size of this beta chain, an off-target read in a library designed for alpha chains. CDR3 loop: CASTSPRHGSYEQYF. The CDR3 DNA sequence: TGTGCCAGCACCTCTCCCCGGCATGGGTCCTACGAGCAGTACTTC. The chain combines TRBV6-2 or TRBV6-3 with TRBJ2-7, with D unresolved. The CDR3 has 15 amino acids. V lost 7 bases to trimming and J lost 1 base, with 17 bases between them. Germline CDR1 reads MNHEY; CDR2 reads SVGEGT.

Relative to its sample, this clonotype is large. A library made for alpha chains picked up this beta chain off target, so its size means little. The chain links TRBV11-2 to TRBJ2-1; D possibly matches TRBD1 or TRBD2 (5 bases each). Trimming cost V 0 bases and J 0 bases, with 9 bases left between them. CDR3 size: 16 residues. Germline V gene sequence: CDR1 SGHAT, CDR2 FQNNGV. This CDR3 is CASSLEGVSSYNEQFF. Written as DNA, the CDR3 is TGTGCCAGCAGCTTAGAGGGGGTCAGCTCCTACAATGAGCAGTTCTTC.

This clonotype turned up a few times. This beta chain appears as a stray read in a library generated for alpha chains; its size is not informative. The CDR3 bases are TGCAGTGCTAGGTCCGAGCGGGACTACGAGCAGTACTTC. It translates to CSARSERDYEQYF. The rearrangement uses TRBV20-1 and TRBJ2-7, with 7 bases matching TRBD2. Looked up from germline, CDR1 is DFQATT and CDR2 is SNEGSKA (reference sequence). The CDR3 runs to 13 residues. V shed 3 bases and J 3 bases; nucleotides not matched to a gene: 5.

With respect to this clonotype: This beta chain is an unintended read in a library built for alpha chains; its size means little. The V call is TRBV11-2, the J call TRBJ2-3; D unresolved. Germline V gene sequence: CDR1 SGHAT, CDR2 FQNNGV. Trimming stripped 2 bases from V and 2 bases from J, with 14 bases between. The CDR3 length is 16 residues. CDR3 coding DNA: TGTGCCAGCAGCTTAAACCCTCGAAACCCCACAGATACGCAGTATTTT. Translating gives CASSLNPRNPTDTQYF.

Sample share makes this clonotype large (0.1 to 1%). A library made for alpha chains picked up this beta chain off target, so its size means little. CDR3 nucleotide sequence: TGTGCCAGCAGTTATTCGACAGGGGGAGGACAGCCCCAGCATTTT. This codes for CASSYSTGGGQPQHF. The rearrangement links TRBV6-2 or TRBV6-3 to TRBJ1-5, with 9 bases aligning to TRBD1. The CDR3 is 15 amino acids. Germline V CDR1 and CDR2: MNHEY, SVGEGT. The junction had 7 bases not matched to a gene; V was cut back by 3 bases and J by 7 bases.

A note on this clonotype: For a library built for alpha chains, this beta chain is a stray read; little rests on its size. The chain has TRBV3-1 and TRBJ2-7, with D uncertain. With 0 bases removed from V and 7 bases from J, the gap between germline ends came to 13 bases. The CDR3 length is 14 residues. Germline V CDR1 and CDR2: LGHDT, YNNKEL (reference sequence). Written as DNA, the CDR3 is TGTGCCAGCAGCCAAGATTCCCCTTATGAAGAGCAGTACTTC. Encoded protein: CASSQDSPYEEQYF.